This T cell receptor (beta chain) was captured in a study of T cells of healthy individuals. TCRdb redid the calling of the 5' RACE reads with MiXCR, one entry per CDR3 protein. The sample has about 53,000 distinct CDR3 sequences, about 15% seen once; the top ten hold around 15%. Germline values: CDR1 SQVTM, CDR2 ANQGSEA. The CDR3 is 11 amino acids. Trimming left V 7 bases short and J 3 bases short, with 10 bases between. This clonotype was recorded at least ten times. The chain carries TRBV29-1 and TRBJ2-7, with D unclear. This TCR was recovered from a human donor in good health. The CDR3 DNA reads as TGCAGCGCCTCCCTTGGCTACGAGCAGTACTTC. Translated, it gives CSASLGYEQYF.